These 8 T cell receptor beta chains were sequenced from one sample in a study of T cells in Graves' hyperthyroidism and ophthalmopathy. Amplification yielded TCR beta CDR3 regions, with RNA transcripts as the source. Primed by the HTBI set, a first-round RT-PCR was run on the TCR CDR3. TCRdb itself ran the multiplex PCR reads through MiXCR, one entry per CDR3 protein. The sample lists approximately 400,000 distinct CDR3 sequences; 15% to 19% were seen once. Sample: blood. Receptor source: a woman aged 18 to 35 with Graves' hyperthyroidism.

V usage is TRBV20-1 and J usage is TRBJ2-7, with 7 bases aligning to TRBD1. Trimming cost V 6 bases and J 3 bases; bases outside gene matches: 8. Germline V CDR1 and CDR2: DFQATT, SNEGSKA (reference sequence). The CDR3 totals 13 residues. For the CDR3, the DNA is TGCAGTGCGAGGACAGGTACAAGCTACGAGCAGTACTTC. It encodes CSARTGTSYEQYF.

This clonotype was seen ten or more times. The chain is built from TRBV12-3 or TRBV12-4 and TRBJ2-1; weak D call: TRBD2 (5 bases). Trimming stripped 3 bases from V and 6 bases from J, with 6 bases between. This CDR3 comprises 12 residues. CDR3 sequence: CASSLAGNEQFF. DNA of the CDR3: TGTGCCAGCAGTTTGGCGGGCAATGAGCAGTTCTTC.

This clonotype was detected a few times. This CDR3 is CATKEGYLTDTQYF. Written as DNA, the CDR3 is TGTGCCACCAAGGAGGGCTACCTCACAGATACGCAGTATTTT. The V call is TRBV19, the J call TRBJ2-3, with D tentatively TRBD2 (6 bases). The CDR3 runs 14 residues. Between the trimmed V and J ends, which lost 10 bases and 2 bases, there was a span of 16 bases. Germline V gene data show CDR1 as LNHDA and CDR2 as SQIVND (reference sequence).

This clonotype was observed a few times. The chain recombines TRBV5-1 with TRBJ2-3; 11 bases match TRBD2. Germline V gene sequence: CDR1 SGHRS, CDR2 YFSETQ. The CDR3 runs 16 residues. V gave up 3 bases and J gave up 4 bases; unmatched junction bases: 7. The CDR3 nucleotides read TGCGCCAGCAGCTCCTCGGGACTAGCGGCTCCAGATACGCAGTATTTT. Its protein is CASSSSGLAAPDTQYF.

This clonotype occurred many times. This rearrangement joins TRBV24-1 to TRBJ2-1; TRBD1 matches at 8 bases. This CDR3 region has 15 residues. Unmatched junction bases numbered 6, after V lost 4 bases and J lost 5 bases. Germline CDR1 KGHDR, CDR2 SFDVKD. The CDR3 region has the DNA TGTGCCACCAGTGACAGGGGGCAGAGGAACAATGAGCAGTTCTTC. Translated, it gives CATSDRGQRNNEQFF.

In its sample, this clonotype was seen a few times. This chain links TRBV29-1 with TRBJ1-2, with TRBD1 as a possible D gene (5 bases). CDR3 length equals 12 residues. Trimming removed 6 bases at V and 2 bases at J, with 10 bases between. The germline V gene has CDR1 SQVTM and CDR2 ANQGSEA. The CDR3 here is CSVDGGNYGYTF. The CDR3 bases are TGCAGCGTCGACGGGGGAAACTATGGCTACACCTTC.

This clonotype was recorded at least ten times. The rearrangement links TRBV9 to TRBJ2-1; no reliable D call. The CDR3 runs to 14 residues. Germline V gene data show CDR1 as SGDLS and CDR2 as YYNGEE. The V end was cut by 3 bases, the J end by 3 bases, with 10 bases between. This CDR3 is CASSGSHIYNEQFF. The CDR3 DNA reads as TGTGCCAGCAGCGGGAGCCACATCTACAATGAGCAGTTCTTC.

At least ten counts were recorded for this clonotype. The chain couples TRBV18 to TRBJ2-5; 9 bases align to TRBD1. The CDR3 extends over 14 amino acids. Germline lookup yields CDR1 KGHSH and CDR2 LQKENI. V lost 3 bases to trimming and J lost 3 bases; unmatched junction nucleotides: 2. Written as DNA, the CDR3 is TGTGCCAGCTCACCCAGGACAGGGGAAGAGACCCAGTACTTC. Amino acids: CASSPRTGEETQYF.